This TCR beta chain was obtained from a study of blood T cells in healthy people across ages. CDR3 length equals 16 residues. CDR1 and CDR2 (germline): KGHDR, SFDVKD. V was cut by 3 bases and J by 0 bases, with 11 bases left in between. The donors, aged roughly 6 to 90, were healthy Caucasians from Russia. Together with a sample-barcoded 5' primer, a J-beta primer mix was included in a second PCR lasting about 6 to 11 cycles. Each cDNA molecule carried a tag from a template-switch adaptor that contained 12 random nucleotides. MiXCR was run by TCRdb on the 5' RACE reads, yielding one entry per CDR3 protein. The sample has roughly 1,800,000 distinct CDR3 sequences, roughly 50% seen once.

This TCR came from a woman aged 40 to 49 in good health. The chain couples TRBV24-1 to TRBJ2-1; D unresolved. The sequenced material came from blood. The CDR3 is CATSDNVVSSYNEQFF. The CDR3 DNA sequence: TGTGCCACCAGTGATAATGTGGTTAGCTCCTACAATGAGCAGTTCTTC.